Listed below are T cell receptor beta chains from one sample, sequenced in a study of blood T cell repertoires in COVID-19. TCRdb's table, derived via immunoSEQ multiplex PCR, lists solely in-frame clones and lacks some. The table has some 240,000 clones, approximately 85% seen once. Source material: peripheral blood. The receptors were gathered from a woman in her seventies with COVID-19, enrolled during active disease. Each CDR3 is given with its conserved first and last residue. Clone size appears in some rows only: once, few, many, or a class for an expanded clone.

j_gene: TRBJ1-5; abundance: few; v_gene: TRBV20-1; CDR3aa: CSASPGALNQPQHF
j_gene: TRBJ1-6; abundance: -; v_gene: TRBV5-4; CDR3aa: CASSPGQGGSPLHF
j_gene: TRBJ2-7; abundance: -; v_gene: TRBV6-2/TRBV6-3; CDR3aa: CASSYDSSYEQYF
j_gene: TRBJ2-5; abundance: -; v_gene: TRBV19; CDR3aa: CASSILVEETQYF
j_gene: TRBJ2-3; abundance: -; v_gene: TRBV6-5; CDR3aa: CASNPSGRTDTQYF
j_gene: TRBJ2-7; abundance: -; v_gene: TRBV7-2; CDR3aa: CASSLYYEQYF
j_gene: TRBJ1-2; abundance: -; v_gene: TRBV7-9; CDR3aa: CASSLEGDSAGYTF
j_gene: TRBJ1-1; abundance: once; v_gene: TRBV11-2; CDR3aa: CASLQSGTEAFF
j_gene: TRBJ2-2; abundance: -; v_gene: TRBV4-3; CDR3aa: CASSHTLSGGGSTGELFF
j_gene: TRBJ2-1; abundance: -; v_gene: TRBV19; CDR3aa: CASSMSDLTTGNEQFF
j_gene: TRBJ1-1; abundance: -; v_gene: TRBV19; CDR3aa: CASSISRNTEAFF
j_gene: TRBJ2-6; abundance: -; v_gene: TRBV7-3; CDR3aa: CASSSWTGQAGANVLTF
j_gene: TRBJ2-6; abundance: -; v_gene: TRBV3-1/TRBV3-2; CDR3aa: CASSPHGIRSGANVLTF
j_gene: TRBJ2-7; abundance: -; v_gene: TRBV9; CDR3aa: CASSVTELSVSSGNTYEQYF
j_gene: TRBJ1-3; abundance: few; v_gene: TRBV5-5; CDR3aa: CASSFLTESGNTIYF
j_gene: TRBJ1-1; abundance: -; v_gene: TRBV12-3/TRBV12-4; CDR3aa: CASSLRQGTEAFF
j_gene: TRBJ2-1; abundance: -; v_gene: TRBV27; CDR3aa: CASSLSPRPGQGGNEQFF
j_gene: TRBJ1-6; abundance: -; v_gene: TRBV5-1; CDR3aa: CASSPGQGQGPLHF
j_gene: TRBJ1-4; abundance: -; v_gene: TRBV5-4; CDR3aa: CATQTGAQANEKLFF
j_gene: TRBJ2-1; abundance: -; v_gene: TRBV2; CDR3aa: CASSDRTSGNNEQFF
j_gene: TRBJ1-2; abundance: -; v_gene: TRBV2; CDR3aa: CASSGSGQTIAGYGYTF
j_gene: TRBJ1-1; abundance: -; v_gene: TRBV28; CDR3aa: CASRAGFKPEAFF
j_gene: TRBJ2-1; abundance: -; v_gene: TRBV6-6; CDR3aa: CASSRTNEQFF
j_gene: TRBJ2-5; abundance: -; v_gene: TRBV5-4; CDR3aa: CASSSTTGMRETQYF
j_gene: TRBJ2-5; abundance: -; v_gene: TRBV28; CDR3aa: CASSSVGQGPQETQYF
j_gene: TRBJ1-2; abundance: once; v_gene: TRBV2; CDR3aa: CASSEAGRGGWYTF
j_gene: TRBJ2-7; abundance: -; v_gene: TRBV3-1/TRBV3-2; CDR3aa: CASSTSGLAVYEQYF
j_gene: TRBJ2-7; abundance: -; v_gene: TRBV5-6; CDR3aa: CASSWPMAQHYEQYF
j_gene: TRBJ1-3; abundance: -; v_gene: TRBV7-9; CDR3aa: CASSLTTGTGNTIYF
j_gene: TRBJ1-5; abundance: once; v_gene: TRBV5-8; CDR3aa: CASSETGSNQPQHF
j_gene: TRBJ1-2; abundance: -; v_gene: TRBV7-2; CDR3aa: CASSDGQGELSGYTF
j_gene: TRBJ1-2; abundance: -; v_gene: TRBV29-1; CDR3aa: CSVDSLQGVGLSTF
j_gene: TRBJ1-5; abundance: -; v_gene: TRBV6-5; CDR3aa: CASSSGGNSNQPQHF
j_gene: TRBJ2-1; abundance: -; v_gene: TRBV19; CDR3aa: CASIPRGGFYNEQFF
j_gene: TRBJ1-2; abundance: -; v_gene: TRBV4-2; CDR3aa: CASSQDIDQGVANYGYTF
j_gene: TRBJ2-1; abundance: -; v_gene: TRBV7-2; CDR3aa: CASSSPFNEQFF
j_gene: TRBJ2-1; abundance: -; v_gene: TRBV5-1; CDR3aa: CASSPNRVDNEQFF
j_gene: TRBJ2-1; abundance: -; v_gene: TRBV18; CDR3aa: CASSPPGAGNYNEQFF
j_gene: TRBJ1-1; abundance: -; v_gene: TRBV6-4; CDR3aa: CAGAEVGAFF
j_gene: TRBJ1-3; abundance: -; v_gene: TRBV6-5; CDR3aa: CASSNDRGIGNTIYF
j_gene: TRBJ1-1; abundance: -; v_gene: TRBV28; CDR3aa: CASRTGTGGTEAFF
j_gene: TRBJ1-5; abundance: -; v_gene: TRBV6-5; CDR3aa: CASSQGALDQPQHF